This entry lists 3 T cell receptor beta chains sequenced from one sample in a study of T-cell reconstitution after alpha-beta-depleted transplantation in children. The library targeted TCRbeta and was prepared with unique molecular identifiers. Each CDR3 protein gets one entry after TCRdb re-called the PCR reads with MiXCR. The sample carries more than 550,000 distinct CDR3 sequences, over 9.5% recorded once. The material was PBMCs from the stem cell graft donor, obtained from the stem cell graft. These receptors were obtained from a human donor who donated a stem cell graft to a child with acute myeloid leukemia.

This clonotype was seen at least ten times. The chain uses TRBV7-2 and TRBJ2-5, with 7 bases that match TRBD1. This CDR3 has 14 amino acids. Germline loops: CDR1 SGHTA, CDR2 FQGNSA. The junction had 5 bases not matched to a gene; V was cut back by 6 bases and J by 1 base. The CDR3, as DNA: TGTGCCAGCAGGAGAGGGACAGCCCAAGAGACCCAGTACTTC. It codes for CASRRGTAQETQYF.

This clonotype was observed a few times. This chain connects TRBV5-6 to TRBJ2-4; D is ambiguous. The CDR3 sequence is 15 residues long. Germline CDR1 SGHDT, CDR2 YYEEEE. The germline V and J ends were trimmed by 0 bases and 8 bases, with 15 bases remaining between them. The CDR3 DNA reads as TGTGCCAGCAGCTTGGAGGGTGCTGGAGTATACATTCAGTACTTC. It codes for CASSLEGAGVYIQYF.

This clonotype was found a few times. This rearrangement joins TRBV3-1 to TRBJ1-1; a possible D gene is TRBD1 (6 bases). The CDR3 runs 14 residues. Germline V gene sequence: CDR1 LGHDT, CDR2 YNNKEL (reference sequence). V lost 5 bases and J 1 base, leaving 11 bases between the germline ends. The CDR3 bases are TGTGCCAGCAGCAACGGACAGTCGAACACTGAAGCTTTCTTT. This gives the protein CASSNGQSNTEAFF.